The present entry profiles one T cell receptor beta chain with its context. Its antigen is as yet unknown. TCRdb's copy holds only in-frame clones and misses some; the assay was immunoSEQ multiplex PCR. Of more than 95,000 clones detected, more than 75% appear once; the ten largest clones hold roughly 8%. The sample comes from a study of T cell responses to AZD1222 COVID-19 vaccine. Study summary: Pooled in the analysis were second doses at about 4 or about 12 weeks. General study findings and limits: Only after the peak T cell response were repertoires sampled. White British ancestry dominated among donors, who included more females, and clonal diversity was possibly underestimated. Spike-specific TCR breadth rose after two AZD1222 doses, and depth rose as well.

This CDR3 contains 19 residues. The V end lost 3 bases, the J end lost 2 bases, and 23 bases lay between the germline ends. Per germline, CDR1 SNHLY and CDR2 FYNNEI. The genes are TRBV2 and TRBJ1-3; D is unresolved. This material consisted of peripheral blood, taken on day 0 of AZD1222 vaccination. The origin of this receptor is an adult in good health. The CDR3 DNA reads as TGTGCCAGCAGTGATTCGAAGTTTAAACGGGAATTCCCTGGAAACACCATATATTTT. Translated: CASSDSKFKREFPGNTIYF.